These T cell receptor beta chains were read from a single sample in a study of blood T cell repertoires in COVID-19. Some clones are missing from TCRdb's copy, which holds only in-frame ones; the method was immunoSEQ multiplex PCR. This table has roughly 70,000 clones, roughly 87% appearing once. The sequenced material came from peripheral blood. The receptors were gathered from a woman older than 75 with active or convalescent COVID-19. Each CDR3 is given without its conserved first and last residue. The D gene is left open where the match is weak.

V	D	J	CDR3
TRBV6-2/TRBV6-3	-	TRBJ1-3	ASRSRSTGNTIY
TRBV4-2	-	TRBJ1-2	ASSYYRANYGYT
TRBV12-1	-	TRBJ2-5	ASSFRPGTSGKETQY
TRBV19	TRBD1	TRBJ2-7	ASSIGTGAYEQY
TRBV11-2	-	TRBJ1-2	ASRLYGGRGGYT
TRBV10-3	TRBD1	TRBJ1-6	AITDRADSPLH
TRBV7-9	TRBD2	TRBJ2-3	ASSLGTSGGTDTQY
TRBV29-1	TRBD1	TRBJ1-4	SVEVSGTGNEKLF
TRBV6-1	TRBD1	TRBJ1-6	ASSEQGARGSPLH
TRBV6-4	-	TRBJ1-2	ASRPDKLTGYT
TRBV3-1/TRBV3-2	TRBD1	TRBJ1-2	ASSPGQGHNGYT
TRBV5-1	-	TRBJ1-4	ASSSDSGAGEKLF
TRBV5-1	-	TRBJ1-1	ASSPRPGGEAF
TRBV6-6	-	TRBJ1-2	ASMETNFYGYT
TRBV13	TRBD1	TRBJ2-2	ASRPQGAERNTGELF
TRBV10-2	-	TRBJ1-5	ASKMEINQPQH
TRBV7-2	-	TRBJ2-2	ASRLGRRTGELF
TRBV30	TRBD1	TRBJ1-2	ACLRGTGGSHYGYT
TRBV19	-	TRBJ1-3	ASSIDYSGNTIY
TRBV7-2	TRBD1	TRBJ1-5	ASSYNRGNQPQH
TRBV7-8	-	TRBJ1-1	ASSTNRIRGRAF
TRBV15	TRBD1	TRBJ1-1	ATSRMTGTEAF
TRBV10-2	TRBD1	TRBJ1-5	ASSEQGRGQPQH
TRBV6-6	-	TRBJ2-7	ASSYSTVFGRYEQY
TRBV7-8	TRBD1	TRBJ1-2	ASSFGTGTGGYT
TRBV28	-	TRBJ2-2	ASRGRGNTGELF
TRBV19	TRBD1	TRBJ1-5	ASSSQPGQGPPGHQPQH
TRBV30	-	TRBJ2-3	AWSYSESDTQY
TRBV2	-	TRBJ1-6	ASTGGRQGNSPLH
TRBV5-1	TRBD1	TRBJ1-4	ASTPGTGNEKLF
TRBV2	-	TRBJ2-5	ASSLTMEETQY
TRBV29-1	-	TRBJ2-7	SVVSGPDEQY
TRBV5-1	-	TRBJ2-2	ASSLLIPGELF
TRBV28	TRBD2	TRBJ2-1	ASSAMKRGTYNEQF
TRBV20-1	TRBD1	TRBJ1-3	SASTGAGNTIY
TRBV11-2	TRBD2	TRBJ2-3	ASSLQGTSGGAPTDTQY
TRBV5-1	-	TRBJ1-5	ASSLTVDQPQH
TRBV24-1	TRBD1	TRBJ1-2	ATSDSGQGVFYGYT
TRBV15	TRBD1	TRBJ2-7	ATSSEVQGARAGRYYEQY
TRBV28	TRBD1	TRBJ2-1	ASSHHSPGTGGYNEQF
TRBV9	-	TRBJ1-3	ASSVAPGGNTIY
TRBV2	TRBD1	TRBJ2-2	ASTKGAVTGELF
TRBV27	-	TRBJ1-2	ASRLRPGGPGYT
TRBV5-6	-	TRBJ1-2	ASSLEQNYYGYT
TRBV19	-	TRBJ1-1	ASSSREAPGVAF
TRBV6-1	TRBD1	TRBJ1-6	ASSEDIWTGWAGSPLH
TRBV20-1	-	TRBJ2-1	SADRYNEQF